What follows describes a single T cell receptor beta chain. Its specificity is not known. This entry is derived from a study of T cells in Graves' hyperthyroidism and ophthalmopathy. Notes on the study in general: Ophthalmopathy was separated from stable hyperthyroidism by a 13 V-J model. Peripheral blood also featured most of the thyroid clonotypes expanded above 0.001.

The investigators amplified TCR beta CDR3 regions from RNA transcripts. In the first-round RT-PCR of the TCR CDR3, the HTBI primer set was used. TCRdb reanalysed the multiplex PCR reads using MiXCR and keeps one entry per CDR3 protein. The data hold roughly 500,000 distinct CDR3 sequences, with about 20% observed a single time. The V and J ends lost 5 bases and 6 bases, in that order; junction bases with no gene match: 13. The CDR3 is made up of 16 amino acids. CDR1 is SEHNR and CDR2 is FQNEAQ in the germline V gene (reference sequence). Sequencing was done on a sample of blood. This TCR was recovered from a woman aged 70-85 years with Graves' ophthalmopathy. V and J are TRBV7-9 and TRBJ1-5; 7 bases map to TRBD1. CDR3 amino acids: CASSTGPRGLGQPQHF. DNA for the CDR3: TGTGCCAGCAGCACAGGGCCGAGGGGGCTCGGTCAGCCCCAGCATTTT.